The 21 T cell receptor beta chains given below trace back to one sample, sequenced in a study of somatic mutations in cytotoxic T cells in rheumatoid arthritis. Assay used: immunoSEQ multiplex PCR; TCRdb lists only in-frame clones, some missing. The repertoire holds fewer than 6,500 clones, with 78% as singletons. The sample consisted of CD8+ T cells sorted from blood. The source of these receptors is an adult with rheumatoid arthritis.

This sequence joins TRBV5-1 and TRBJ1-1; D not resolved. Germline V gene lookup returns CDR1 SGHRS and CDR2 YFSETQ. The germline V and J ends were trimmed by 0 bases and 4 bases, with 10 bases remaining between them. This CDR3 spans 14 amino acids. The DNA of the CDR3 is TGCGCCAGCAGCTTGGCCGGGGTCGGCACTGAAGCTTTCTTT. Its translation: CASSLAGVGTEAFF.

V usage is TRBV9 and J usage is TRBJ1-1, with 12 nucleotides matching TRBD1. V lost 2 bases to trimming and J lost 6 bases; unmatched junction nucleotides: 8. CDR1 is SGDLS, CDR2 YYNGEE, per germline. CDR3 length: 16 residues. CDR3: CASSVRDRGLLAEAFF. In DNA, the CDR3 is TGTGCCAGCAGCGTCCGGGACAGGGGGCTATTGGCTGAAGCTTTCTTT.

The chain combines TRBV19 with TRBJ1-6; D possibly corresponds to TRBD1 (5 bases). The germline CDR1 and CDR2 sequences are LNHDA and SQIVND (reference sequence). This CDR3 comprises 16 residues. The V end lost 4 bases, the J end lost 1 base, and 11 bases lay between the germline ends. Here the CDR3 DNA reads TGTGCCAGTAGTAGAGCCGGGGCATCCTATAATTCACCCCTCCACTTT. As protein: CASSRAGASYNSPLHF.

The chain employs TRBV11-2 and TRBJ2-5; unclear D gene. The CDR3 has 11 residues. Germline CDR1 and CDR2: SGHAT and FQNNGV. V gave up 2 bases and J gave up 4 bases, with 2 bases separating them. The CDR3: CASSLRETQYF. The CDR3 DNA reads TGTGCCAGCAGCTTAAGAGAGACCCAGTACTTC.

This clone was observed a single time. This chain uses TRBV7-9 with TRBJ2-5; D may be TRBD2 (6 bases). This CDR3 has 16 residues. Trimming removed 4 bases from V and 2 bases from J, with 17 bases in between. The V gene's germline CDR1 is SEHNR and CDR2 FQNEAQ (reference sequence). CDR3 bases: TGTGCCAGCAGCTCCCTGGTAGCGGAGATACAAGAGACCCAGTACTTC. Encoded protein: CASSSLVAEIQETQYF.

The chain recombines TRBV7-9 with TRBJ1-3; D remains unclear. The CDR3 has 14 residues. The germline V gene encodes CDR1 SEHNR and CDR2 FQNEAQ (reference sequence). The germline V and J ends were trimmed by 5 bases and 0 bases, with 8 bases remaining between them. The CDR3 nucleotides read TGTGCCAGCAGCCATGGCAGCTCTGGAAACACCATATATTTT. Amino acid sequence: CASSHGSSGNTIYF.

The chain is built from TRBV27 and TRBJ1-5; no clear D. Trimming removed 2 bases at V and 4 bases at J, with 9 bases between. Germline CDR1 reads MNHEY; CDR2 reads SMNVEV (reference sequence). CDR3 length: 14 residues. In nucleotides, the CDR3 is TGTGCCAGCAGTTTAGACGCAGCAAATCAGCCCCAGCATTTT. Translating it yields CASSLDAANQPQHF.

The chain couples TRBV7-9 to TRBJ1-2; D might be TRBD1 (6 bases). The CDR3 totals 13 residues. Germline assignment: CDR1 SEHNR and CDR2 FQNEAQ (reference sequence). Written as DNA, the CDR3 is TGTACAGGGCTCCCCGATGCTAACTATGGCTACACCTTC. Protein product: CTGLPDANYGYTF.

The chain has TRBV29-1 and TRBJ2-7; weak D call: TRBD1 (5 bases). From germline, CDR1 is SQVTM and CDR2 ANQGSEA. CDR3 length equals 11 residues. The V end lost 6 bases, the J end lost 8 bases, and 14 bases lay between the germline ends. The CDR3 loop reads CSVKVRQKQYF. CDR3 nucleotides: TGCAGCGTCAAAGTCCGACAGAAGCAGTACTTC.

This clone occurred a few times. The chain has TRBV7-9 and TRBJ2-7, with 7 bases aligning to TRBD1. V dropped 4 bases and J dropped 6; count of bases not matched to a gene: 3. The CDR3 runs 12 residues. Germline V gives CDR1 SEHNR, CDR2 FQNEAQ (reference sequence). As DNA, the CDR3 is TGTGCCAGCAGCTCACAGGGGTCCGAGCAGTACTTC. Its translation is CASSSQGSEQYF.

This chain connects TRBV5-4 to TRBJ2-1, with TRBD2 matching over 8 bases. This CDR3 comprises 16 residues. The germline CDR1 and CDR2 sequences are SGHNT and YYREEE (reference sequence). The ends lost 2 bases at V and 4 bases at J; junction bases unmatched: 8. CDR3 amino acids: CASSFGGANGYNEQFF. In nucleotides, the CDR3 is TGTGCCAGCAGCTTCGGGGGGGCAAACGGGTACAATGAGCAGTTCTTC.

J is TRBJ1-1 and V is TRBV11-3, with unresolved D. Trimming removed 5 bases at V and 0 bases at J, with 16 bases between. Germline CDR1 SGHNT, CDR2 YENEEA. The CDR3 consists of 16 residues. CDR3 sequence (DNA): TGTGCCAGCAGCCCGGTAGGTACAGCTATGAACACTGAAGCTTTCTTT. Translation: CASSPVGTAMNTEAFF. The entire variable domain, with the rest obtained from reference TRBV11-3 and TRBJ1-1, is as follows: EAGVVQSPRYKIIEKKQPVAFWCNPISGHNTLYWYLQNLGQGPELLIRYENEEAVDDSQLPKDRFSAERLKGVDSTLKIQPAELGDSAVYLCASSPVGTAMNTEAFFGQGTRLTVV.

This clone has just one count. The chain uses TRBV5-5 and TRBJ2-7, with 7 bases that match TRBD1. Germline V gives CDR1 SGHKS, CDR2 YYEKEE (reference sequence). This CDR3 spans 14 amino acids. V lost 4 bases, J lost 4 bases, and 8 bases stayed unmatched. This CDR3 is CASSVRTGVYEQYF. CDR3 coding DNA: TGTGCCAGCAGCGTTCGAACAGGGGTTTACGAGCAGTACTTC.

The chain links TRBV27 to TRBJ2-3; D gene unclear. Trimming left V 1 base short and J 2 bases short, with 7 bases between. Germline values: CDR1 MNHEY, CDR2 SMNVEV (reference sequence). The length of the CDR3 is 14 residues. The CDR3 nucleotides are TGTGCCAGCAGTTTATTAGGAGACACAGATACGCAGTATTTT. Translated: CASSLLGDTDTQYF.

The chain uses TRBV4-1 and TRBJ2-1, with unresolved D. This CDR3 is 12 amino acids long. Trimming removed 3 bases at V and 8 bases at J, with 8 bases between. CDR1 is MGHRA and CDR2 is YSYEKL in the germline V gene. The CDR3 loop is CASSHASDEQFF. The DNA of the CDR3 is TGCGCCAGCAGCCATGCCTCGGATGAGCAGTTCTTC.

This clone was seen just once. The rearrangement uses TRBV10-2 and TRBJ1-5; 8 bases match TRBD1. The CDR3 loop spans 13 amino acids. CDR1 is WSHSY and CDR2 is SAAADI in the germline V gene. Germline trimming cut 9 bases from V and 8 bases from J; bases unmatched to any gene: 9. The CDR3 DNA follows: TGCGCCAGTTGGACAGGGAGTCAAGAGCCCCAGCATTTT. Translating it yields CASWTGSQEPQHF.

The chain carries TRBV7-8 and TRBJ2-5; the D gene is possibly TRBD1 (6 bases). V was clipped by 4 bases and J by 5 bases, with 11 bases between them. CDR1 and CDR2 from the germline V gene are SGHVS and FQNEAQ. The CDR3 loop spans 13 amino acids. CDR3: CASSSSGAETQYF. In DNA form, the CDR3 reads TGTGCCAGCAGCTCCTCAGGGGCGGAGACCCAGTACTTC. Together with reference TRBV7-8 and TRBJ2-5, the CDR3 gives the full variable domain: GAGVSQSPRYKVAKRGQDVALRCDPISGHVSLFWYQQALGQGPEFLTYFQNEAQLDKSGLPSDRFFAERPEGSVSTLKIQRTQQEDSAVYLCASSSSGAETQYFGPGTRLLVL.

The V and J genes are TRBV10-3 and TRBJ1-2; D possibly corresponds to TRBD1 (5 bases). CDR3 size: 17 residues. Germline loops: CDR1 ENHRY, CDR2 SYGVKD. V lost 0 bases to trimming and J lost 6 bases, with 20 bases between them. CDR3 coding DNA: TGTGCCATCAGTGAGTCTCCCGACAGTCAACTGGAGGATGGCTACACCTTC. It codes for CAISESPDSQLEDGYTF.

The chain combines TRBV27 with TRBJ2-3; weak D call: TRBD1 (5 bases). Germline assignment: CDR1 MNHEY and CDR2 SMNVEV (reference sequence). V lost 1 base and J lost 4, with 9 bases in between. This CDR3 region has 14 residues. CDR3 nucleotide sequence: TGTGCCAGCAGTTTATGGGCAGGGCCAGATACGCAGTATTTT. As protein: CASSLWAGPDTQYF.

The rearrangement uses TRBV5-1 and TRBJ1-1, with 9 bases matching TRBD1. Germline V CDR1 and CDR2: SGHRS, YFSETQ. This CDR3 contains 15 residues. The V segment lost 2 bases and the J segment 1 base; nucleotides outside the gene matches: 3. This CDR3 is CASSFRDRANTEAFF. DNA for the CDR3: TGCGCCAGCAGCTTCCGGGACAGGGCGAACACTGAAGCTTTCTTT.

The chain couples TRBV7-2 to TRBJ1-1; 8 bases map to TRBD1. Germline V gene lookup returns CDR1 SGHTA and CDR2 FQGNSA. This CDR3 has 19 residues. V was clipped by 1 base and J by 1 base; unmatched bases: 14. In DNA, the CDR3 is TGTGCCAGCAGCTTAGAGGGCCCCCTTACAGGGGGGGCGAACACTGAAGCTTTCTTT. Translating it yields CASSLEGPLTGGANTEAFF. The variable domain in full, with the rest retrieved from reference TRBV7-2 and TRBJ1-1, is GAGVSQSPSNKVTEKGKDVELRCDPISGHTALYWYRQSLGQGLEFLIYFQGNSAPDKSGLPSDRFSAERTGGSVSTLTIQRTQQEDSAVYLCASSLEGPLTGGANTEAFFGQGTRLTVV.